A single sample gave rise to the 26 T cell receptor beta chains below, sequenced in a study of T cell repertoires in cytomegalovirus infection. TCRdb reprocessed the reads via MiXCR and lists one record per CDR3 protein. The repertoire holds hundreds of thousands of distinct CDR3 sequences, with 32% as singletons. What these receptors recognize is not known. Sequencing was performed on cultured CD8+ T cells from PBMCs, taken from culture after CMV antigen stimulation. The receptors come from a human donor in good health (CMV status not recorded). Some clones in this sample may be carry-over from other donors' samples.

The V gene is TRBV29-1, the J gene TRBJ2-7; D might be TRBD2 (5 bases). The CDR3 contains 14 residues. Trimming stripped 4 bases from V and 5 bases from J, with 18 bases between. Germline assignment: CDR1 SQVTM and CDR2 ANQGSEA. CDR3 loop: CSVGGWGVEDEQYF. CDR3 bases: TGCAGCGTTGGAGGTTGGGGAGTCGAGGACGAGCAGTACTTC.

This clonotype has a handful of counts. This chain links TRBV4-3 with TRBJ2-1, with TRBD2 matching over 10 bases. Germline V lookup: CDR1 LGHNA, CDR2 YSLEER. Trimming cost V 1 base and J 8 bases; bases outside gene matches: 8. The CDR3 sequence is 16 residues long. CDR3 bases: TGCGCCAGCAGCCAAGCGTCGGGACTAGCGTTTGATGAGCAGTTCTTC. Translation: CASSQASGLAFDEQFF.

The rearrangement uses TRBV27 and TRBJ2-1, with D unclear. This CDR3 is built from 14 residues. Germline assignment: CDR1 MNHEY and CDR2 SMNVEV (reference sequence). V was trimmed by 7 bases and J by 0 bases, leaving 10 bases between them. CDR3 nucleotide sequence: TGTGCCAGCACTTTCCAGTACTCCTACAATGAGCAGTTCTTC. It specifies CASTFQYSYNEQFF.

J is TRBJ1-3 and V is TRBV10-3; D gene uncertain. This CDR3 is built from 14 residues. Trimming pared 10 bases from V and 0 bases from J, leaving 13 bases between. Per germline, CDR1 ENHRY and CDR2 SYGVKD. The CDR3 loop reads CATRAESSGNTIYF. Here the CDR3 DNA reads TGTGCCACTCGGGCCGAGAGCTCTGGAAACACCATATATTTT.

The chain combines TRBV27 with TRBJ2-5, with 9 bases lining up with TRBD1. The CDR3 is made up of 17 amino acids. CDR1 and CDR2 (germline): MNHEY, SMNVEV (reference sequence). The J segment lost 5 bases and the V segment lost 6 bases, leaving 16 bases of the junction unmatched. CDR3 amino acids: CASSYTDRGYPRETQYF. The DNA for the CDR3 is TGTGCCAGCAGCTACACGGACAGGGGATACCCTCGGGAGACCCAGTACTTC.

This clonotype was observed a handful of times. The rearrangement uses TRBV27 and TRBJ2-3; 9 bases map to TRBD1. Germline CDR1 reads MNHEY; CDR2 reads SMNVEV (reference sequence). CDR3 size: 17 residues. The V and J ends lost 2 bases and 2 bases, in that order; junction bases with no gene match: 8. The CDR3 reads CASSLGPGQGYTDTQYF. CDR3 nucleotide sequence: TGTGCCAGCAGTTTAGGCCCGGGACAGGGCTACACAGATACGCAGTATTTT.

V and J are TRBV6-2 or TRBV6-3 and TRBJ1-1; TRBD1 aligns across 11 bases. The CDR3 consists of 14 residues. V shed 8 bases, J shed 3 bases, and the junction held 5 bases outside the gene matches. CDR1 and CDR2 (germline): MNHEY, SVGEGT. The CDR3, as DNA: TGTGCCAGCCAGGGGACAGGGGGATACACTGAAGCTTTCTTT. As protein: CASQGTGGYTEAFF.

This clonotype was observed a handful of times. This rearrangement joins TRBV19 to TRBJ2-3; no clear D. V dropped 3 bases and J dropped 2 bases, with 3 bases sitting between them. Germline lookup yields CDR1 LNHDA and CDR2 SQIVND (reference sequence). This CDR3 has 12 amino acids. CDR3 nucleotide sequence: TGTGCCAGTAGTATGAACACAGATACGCAGTATTTT. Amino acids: CASSMNTDTQYF.

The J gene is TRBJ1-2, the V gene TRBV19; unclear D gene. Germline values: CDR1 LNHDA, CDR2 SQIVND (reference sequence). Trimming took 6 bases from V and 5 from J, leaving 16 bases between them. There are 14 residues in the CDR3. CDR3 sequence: CASRNPGRRYGYTF. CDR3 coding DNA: TGTGCCAGTAGGAATCCGGGAAGAAGGTATGGCTACACCTTC.

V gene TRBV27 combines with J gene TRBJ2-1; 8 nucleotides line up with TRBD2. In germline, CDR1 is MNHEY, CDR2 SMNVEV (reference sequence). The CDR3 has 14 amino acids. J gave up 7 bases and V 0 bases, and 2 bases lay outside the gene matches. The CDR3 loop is CASSLSVAGNEQFF. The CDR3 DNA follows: TGTGCCAGCAGTTTATCGGTAGCGGGGAATGAGCAGTTCTTC.

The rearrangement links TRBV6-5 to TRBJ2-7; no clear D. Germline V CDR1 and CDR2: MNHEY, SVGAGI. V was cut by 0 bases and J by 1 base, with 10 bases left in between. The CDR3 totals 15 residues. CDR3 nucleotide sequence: TGTGCCAGCAGTTACTCATCCCCCATTTCCTACGAGCAGTACTTC. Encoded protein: CASSYSSPISYEQYF.

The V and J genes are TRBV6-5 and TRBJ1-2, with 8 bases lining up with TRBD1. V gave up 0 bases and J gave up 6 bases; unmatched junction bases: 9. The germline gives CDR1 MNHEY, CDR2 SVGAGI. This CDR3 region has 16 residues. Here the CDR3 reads CASSYSSRGLPNGYTF. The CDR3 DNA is TGTGCCAGCAGTTACTCGTCCAGGGGGCTCCCTAATGGCTACACCTTC.

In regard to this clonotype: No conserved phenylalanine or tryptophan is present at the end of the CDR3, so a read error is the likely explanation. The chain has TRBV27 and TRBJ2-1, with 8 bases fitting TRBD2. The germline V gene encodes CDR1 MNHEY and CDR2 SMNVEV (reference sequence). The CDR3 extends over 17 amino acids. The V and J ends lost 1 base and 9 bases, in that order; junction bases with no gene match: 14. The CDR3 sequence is CASSLLASGGGTREQFS. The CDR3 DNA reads TGTGCCAGCAGTTTATTGGCCAGCGGGGGAGGGACCCGTGAGCAGTTCTCC.

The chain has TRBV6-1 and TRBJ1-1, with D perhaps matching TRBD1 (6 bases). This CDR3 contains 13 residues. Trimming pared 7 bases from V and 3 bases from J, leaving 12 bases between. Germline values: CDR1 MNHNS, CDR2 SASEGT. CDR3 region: CASTQGIYTEAFF. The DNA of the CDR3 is TGTGCCAGCACCCAGGGGATTTACACTGAAGCTTTCTTT.

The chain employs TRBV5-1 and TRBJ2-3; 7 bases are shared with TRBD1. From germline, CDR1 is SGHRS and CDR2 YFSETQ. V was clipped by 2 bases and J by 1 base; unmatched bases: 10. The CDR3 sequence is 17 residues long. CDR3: CASSFSLGQVGTDTQYF. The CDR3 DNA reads TGCGCCAGCAGCTTTTCTCTAGGACAGGTTGGCACAGATACGCAGTATTTT.

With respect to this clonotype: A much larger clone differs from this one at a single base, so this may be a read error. As DNA, the CDR3 is TGTGTCAGCAGCATCCGGGACAGGGCCCCTCCGACTGAGCAGTTCTTC. Residues: CVSSIRDRAPPTEQFF. The chain uses TRBV7-2 and TRBJ2-1, with TRBD1 matching over 9 bases. This CDR3 has 16 amino acids. CDR1 SGHTA and CDR2 FQGNSA come from the germline V gene.

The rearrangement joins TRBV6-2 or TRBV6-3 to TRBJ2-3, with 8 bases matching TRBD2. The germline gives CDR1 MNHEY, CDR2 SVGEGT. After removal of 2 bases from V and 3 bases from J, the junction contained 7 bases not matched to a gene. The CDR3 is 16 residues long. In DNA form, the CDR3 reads TGTGCCAGCAGTTACCGCGGGGGGAGGGGGACAGATACGCAGTATTTT. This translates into CASSYRGGRGTDTQYF.

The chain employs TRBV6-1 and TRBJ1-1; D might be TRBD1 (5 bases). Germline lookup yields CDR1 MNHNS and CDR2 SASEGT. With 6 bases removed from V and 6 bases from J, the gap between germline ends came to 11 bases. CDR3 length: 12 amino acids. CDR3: CASRGLFPEAFF. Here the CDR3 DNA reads TGTGCCAGCAGGGGACTCTTTCCTGAAGCTTTCTTT.

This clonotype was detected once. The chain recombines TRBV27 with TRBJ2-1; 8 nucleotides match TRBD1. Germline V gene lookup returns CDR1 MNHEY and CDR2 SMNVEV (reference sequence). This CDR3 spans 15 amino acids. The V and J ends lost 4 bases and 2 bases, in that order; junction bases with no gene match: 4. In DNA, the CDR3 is TGTGCCAGCAGTTGGACAGGGAGCACCTACAATGAGCAGTTCTTC. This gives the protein CASSWTGSTYNEQFF.

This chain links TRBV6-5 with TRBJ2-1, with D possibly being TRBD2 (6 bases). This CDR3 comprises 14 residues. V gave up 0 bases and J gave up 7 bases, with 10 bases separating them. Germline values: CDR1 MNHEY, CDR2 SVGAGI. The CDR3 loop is CASSYSRDWNEQFF. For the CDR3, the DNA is TGTGCCAGCAGTTACTCGAGGGACTGGAATGAGCAGTTCTTC.

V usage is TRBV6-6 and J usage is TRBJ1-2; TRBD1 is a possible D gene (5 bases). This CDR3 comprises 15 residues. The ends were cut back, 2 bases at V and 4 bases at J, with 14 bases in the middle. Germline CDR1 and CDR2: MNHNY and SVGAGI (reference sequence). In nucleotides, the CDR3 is TGTGCCAGCAGTTACCCTCCTAGGGGTGGCTATGGCTACACCTTC. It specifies CASSYPPRGGYGYTF.

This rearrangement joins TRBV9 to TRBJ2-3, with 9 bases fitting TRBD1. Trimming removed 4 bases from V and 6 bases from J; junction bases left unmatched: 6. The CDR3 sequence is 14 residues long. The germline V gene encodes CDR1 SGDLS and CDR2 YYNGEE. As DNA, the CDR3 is TGTGCCAGCAGCACGGGACAGGGTTTCGATACGCAGTATTTT. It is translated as CASSTGQGFDTQYF.

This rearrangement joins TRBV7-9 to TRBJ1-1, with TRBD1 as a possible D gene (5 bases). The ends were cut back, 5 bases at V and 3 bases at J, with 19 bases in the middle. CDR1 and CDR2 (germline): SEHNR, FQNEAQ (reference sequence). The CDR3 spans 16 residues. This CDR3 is CASSPLADLGDTEAFF. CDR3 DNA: TGTGCCAGCAGCCCTCTTGCGGACCTAGGGGACACTGAAGCTTTCTTT.

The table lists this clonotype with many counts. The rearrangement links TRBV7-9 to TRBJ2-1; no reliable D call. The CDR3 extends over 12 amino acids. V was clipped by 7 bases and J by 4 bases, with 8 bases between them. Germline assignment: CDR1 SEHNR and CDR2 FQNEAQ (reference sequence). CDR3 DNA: TGTGCCAGCACCTATCGTTACAATGAGCAGTTCTTC. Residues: CASTYRYNEQFF.

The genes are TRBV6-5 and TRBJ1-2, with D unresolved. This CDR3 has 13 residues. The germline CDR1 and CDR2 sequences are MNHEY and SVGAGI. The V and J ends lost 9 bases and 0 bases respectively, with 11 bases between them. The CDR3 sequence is CASRTDANYGYTF. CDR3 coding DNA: TGTGCCAGTCGGACGGATGCTAACTATGGCTACACCTTC.

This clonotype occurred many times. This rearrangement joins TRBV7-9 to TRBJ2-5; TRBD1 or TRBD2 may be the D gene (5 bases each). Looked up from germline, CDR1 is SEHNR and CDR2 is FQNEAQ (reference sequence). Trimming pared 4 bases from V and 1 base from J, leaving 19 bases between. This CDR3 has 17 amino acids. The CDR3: CASSYSGALGLQETQYF. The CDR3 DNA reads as TGTGCCAGCAGCTACTCCGGGGCCTTGGGGCTCCAAGAGACCCAGTACTTC.